This T cell receptor beta chain stems from a study of T-cell memory formation after mild COVID-19. Using its own MiXCR run on the 5' RACE reads, TCRdb lists one record per CDR3 protein. The table has some 320,000 distinct CDR3 sequences, 14% seen once. This CDR3 comprises 15 residues. Germline loops: CDR1 ENHRY, CDR2 SYGVKD. V lost 7 bases, J lost 0 bases, and 8 bases stayed unmatched. This clonotype was seen a handful of times. Sequencing was performed on PBMCs or a T cell subset sorted from them (not recorded which). The chain links TRBV10-3 to TRBJ1-1; 7 positions match TRBD1. This receptor was taken from a man younger than 35 who had mild COVID-19 (a few samples of this study predate the infection). Cell type and time point are not known. Here the CDR3 reads CAINLGGGLNTEAFF. The DNA for the CDR3 is TGTGCCATCAATTTGGGAGGGGGCTTGAACACTGAAGCTTTCTTT.